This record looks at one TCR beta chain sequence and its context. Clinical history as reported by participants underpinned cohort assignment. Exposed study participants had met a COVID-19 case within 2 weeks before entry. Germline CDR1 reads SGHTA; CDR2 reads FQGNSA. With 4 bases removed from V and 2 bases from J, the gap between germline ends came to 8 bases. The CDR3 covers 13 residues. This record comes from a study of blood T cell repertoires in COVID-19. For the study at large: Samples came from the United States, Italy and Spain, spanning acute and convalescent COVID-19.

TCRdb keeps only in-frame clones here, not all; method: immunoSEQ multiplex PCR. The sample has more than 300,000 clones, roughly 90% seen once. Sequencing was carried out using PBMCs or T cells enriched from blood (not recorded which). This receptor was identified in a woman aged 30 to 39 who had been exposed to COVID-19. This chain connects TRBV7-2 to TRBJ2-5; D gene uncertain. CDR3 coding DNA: TGTGCCAGCAGCTCAAAGCCTCAAGAGACCCAGTACTTC. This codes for CASSSKPQETQYF.